Listed here is a single TCR beta chain. Its binding antigen is unknown. No clone much larger than this one lies a single base away; base qualities are absent. TCR CDR3 regions were amplified from genomic DNA by multiplex PCR using the deep immunoSEQ assay. Extracted genomic DNA from each cell subset was distributed evenly across all wells of several immunoSEQ 96-well plates, and each plate was treated as a replicate. For sorted subsets, each replicate PCR was loaded with roughly 200 ng genomic DNA, equivalent to some 31,000 T cell genomes. Purified libraries were quantified with a Qubit 3.0 fluorometer, sized on a Bioanalyzer 2100, and re-quantified with the KAPA Library Quantification kit. A separate single-read 150-cycle Illumina NextSeq 550 flow cell was used to sequence each immunoSEQ 96-well plate. Regarding the original processing steps: The immunoSEQ output contained only junctional sequences without quality scores, so filtering could not match that applied to full-length reads. To assign V/J genes and CDR3, sequences were annotated using PyIR, a Python wrapper for IgBLAST v1.9, with IMGT germline references. Reads were filtered out if the reads had weak V/J assignments (E-value above 1e-6), no CDR3, stop codons, out-of-frame junctions, or ambiguous translated residues. V3J clonotypes were defined as sequences sharing the same inferred V gene, J gene, and CDR3 amino acid sequence. Percentage overlap between repertoires was calculated by dividing the number of shared unique clonotypes by the size of the smaller repertoire. RTK rarefaction, the Chao1 estimator, and Recon v2.1 estimates of unobserved clonotypes were used to assess repertoire richness. OLGA was used to compute generation probabilities for all TCRbeta clonotypes that the gDNA method yielded from four donors. Drawn from immuneACCESS, this table holds only the in-frame rearrangements with V and J called that TCRdb kept. Clones are partly lost; checked studies trace under half to an unresolved V gene and leave the rest unexplained. V and J calls and clone size are copied from that table; D and trimming were computed from the DNA. In this sample the table shows roughly 2,000,000 clones, 85% to 95% of which occur a single time. The ten top clones hold 0.9% to 1.5% of the sample.

Deletion took 9 bases off V and 0 bases off J, with a span of 15 bases between the germline ends. Taken from the germline V gene, the CDR1 and CDR2 loops are SGHNT and YENEEA. From the cysteine through the phenylalanine, the CDR3 covers 15 amino acids. Only the CDR3 DNA stays, 45 bases, in frame from base 1. CD8 naive samples consisted of CD45RO-negative cells that were positively selected for CCR7, yielding a CD45RA+CCR7+ population without TemRA cells. The donors were healthy, HIV-negative adults who had no recently reported acute infections or vaccinations. All donors were Caucasian adults living in Nashville, Tennessee, USA. Blood was obtained by leukapheresis, after which PBMCs were separated by Ficoll-Histopaque density gradient centrifugation and cryopreserved in liquid nitrogen vapor phase. Analytical flow cytometry was used to check the purity and quantity of every magnetically sorted T cell population. Each sorted fraction had its genomic DNA isolated and then quantified by UV absorbance on a Nanodrop 2000c.

This sample is part of a study of shared clonotypes between healthy human individuals (dated by TCRdb to 2018 to 2020). About the investigation overall: The cohort included three men and a couple of women between 18 and 49 years of age. For each donor, three plates each were used for CD4 naive and CD4 memory, two plates were used for CD8 naive, and one plate was used for CD8 memory. The study deeply sequenced blood TCR repertoires of five healthy adults to estimate repertoire size and the extent of clonotype sharing between individuals. To increase sequencing depth and limit assay-specific biases, TCR repertoire library preparation and sequencing were carried out by different laboratories using diverse techniques. Between about 0.8 and 9 billion PBMCs per donor were obtained by leukapheresis.

The paper's findings and limits, for the study overall: Even with the large sequencing depth, rarefaction of the sorted-subset datasets indicated that sequencing was incomplete. The genetic and exposure-history diversity represented was limited by the small number of donors. Larger estimated clonotype richness was generally found for naive subsets than for memory subsets. Sharing across a few donors was observed for approximately 5% of naive CD4, over 3% of naive CD8, around 2.5% of memory CD4, and about 0.4% of memory CD8 clonotypes. Pairwise subsampling indicated that sequencing depth was expected to affect the degree of clonotype sharing among donors. Higher generation probabilities were observed for clonotypes shared by all four sorted-subset donors than for non-shared clonotypes. Sampling was restricted to blood, and TCR repertoires in tissue are likely to differ from TCR repertoires in blood.

The sequenced sample was naive CD8+ T cells sorted from blood. According to the study, the label for this sample's cell subset or site signals: CD45RA+CCR7+. The chain was built from TRBV11-3 and TRBJ2-1; the D gene cannot be resolved reliably. This TCR was recovered from a man between 18 and 35 years old in good health. Here is the DNA: TGTGCCAGAGGCTCAGCGCCCAGCTCCTACAATGAGCAGTTCTTC. This yields the protein CARGSAPSSYNEQFF.